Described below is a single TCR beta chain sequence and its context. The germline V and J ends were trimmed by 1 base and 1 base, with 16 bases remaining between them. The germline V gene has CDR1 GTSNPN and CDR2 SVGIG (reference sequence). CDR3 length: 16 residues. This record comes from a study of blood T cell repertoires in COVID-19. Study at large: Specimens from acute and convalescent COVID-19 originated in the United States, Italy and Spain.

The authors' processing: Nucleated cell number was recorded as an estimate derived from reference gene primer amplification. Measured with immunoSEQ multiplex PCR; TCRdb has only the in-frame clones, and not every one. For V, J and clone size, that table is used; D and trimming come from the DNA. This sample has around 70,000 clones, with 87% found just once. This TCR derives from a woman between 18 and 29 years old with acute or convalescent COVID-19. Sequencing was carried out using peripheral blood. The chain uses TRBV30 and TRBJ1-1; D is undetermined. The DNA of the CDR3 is TGTGCCTGGAGTGCCCCCGGTGGGCAGCCGAACACTGAAGCTTTCTTT. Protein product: CAWSAPGGQPNTEAFF.